A single sample gave rise to the 2 T cell receptor beta chains below, sequenced in a study of blood T cells in healthy people across ages. Next came a second PCR, run for about 7 to 12 cycles, which used a sample-barcoded 5' primer along with a J-beta primer mix. TCRdb ran MiXCR on the 5' RACE reads and lists one entry per CDR3 protein. The sample contains approximately 770,000 distinct CDR3 sequences, over 45% of which appear only once. Sequencing used blood. These receptors all stem from a man in his thirties or forties in good health.

The rearrangement uses TRBV5-6 and TRBJ1-1; 8 bases fit TRBD1. V shed 4 bases and J 1 base; nucleotides not matched to a gene: 6. CDR3 size: 15 residues. CDR1 and CDR2 (germline): SGHDT, YYEEEE. The DNA for the CDR3 is TGTGCCAGCAGCCCTAACGACAGGGGGAACACTGAAGCTTTCTTT. This sequence encodes CASSPNDRGNTEAFF.

The CDR3 loop is CASSPGLPYYYEQYF. Here the CDR3 DNA reads TGTGCCAGCAGTCCTGGACTCCCTTATTACTACGAGCAGTACTTC. The J gene is TRBJ2-4, the V gene TRBV6-2 or TRBV6-3, with a weak D call TRBD2 (5 bases). The tail of the sequence fits TRBJ2-7 better, so the J call may be wrong. This CDR3 has 15 amino acids. From germline, CDR1 is MNHEY and CDR2 SVGEGT.